These 28 T cell receptor beta chains share one sample of origin, sequenced in a study of shared clonotypes between healthy human individuals (dated by TCRdb to 2020 to 2022). CD8 naive samples consisted of CD45RO-negative cells that were positively selected for CCR7, yielding a CD45RA+CCR7+ population without TemRA cells. To prepare the library, the immunoSEQ multiplex PCR assay was applied. Imported from immuneACCESS, the table was reduced by TCRdb to in-frame sequences with V and J called. These copies leave out some clones; in studies compared against another copy, an unresolved V gene accounts for under half, and the cause of the remainder is not known. This sample is represented by a few hundred thousand clones; roughly 95% of them were singletons. Jointly, the top ten make up about 0.11% of the sample. Sequenced: naive CD8+ T cells sorted from blood. The sample's cell subset or site label is to be understood as: CD45RA+CCR7+. These receptors all come from a woman aged 25 to 45 in good health.

The chain combines TRBV5-1 with TRBJ2-3; 10 positions agree with TRBD2. The CDR3 has 16 residues. V was clipped by 3 bases and J by 3 bases; unmatched bases: 7. Germline assignment: CDR1 SGHRS and CDR2 YFSETQ. The CDR3: CASSWDPSGRTDTQYF. Here the CDR3 DNA reads TGCGCCAGCAGCTGGGACCCTAGCGGGAGAACAGATACGCAGTATTTT.

This clone was counted between two and nine times. The CDR3 sequence: CASSARQRMNTEAFF. The CDR3 DNA is TGTGCCAGCAGTGCAAGACAGAGAATGAACACTGAAGCTTTCTTT. The rearrangement links TRBV28 to TRBJ1-1; tentative D call: TRBD1 (5 bases). V shed 5 bases and J shed 0 bases, with 13 bases lying between them. CDR3 length equals 15 residues. Germline-derived CDR1 and CDR2 are MDHEN and SYDVKM.

The CDR3 sequence: CAISESIGGISGNTIYF. The CDR3 coding sequence is TGTGCCATCAGTGAGTCGATTGGGGGTATCTCTGGAAACACCATATATTTT. This sequence joins TRBV10-3 and TRBJ1-3; D is perhaps TRBD1 (5 bases). The germline gives CDR1 ENHRY, CDR2 SYGVKD. V was shortened by 0 bases and J by 0 bases, with 12 bases between the two germline ends. The CDR3 is 17 residues long.

The chain recombines TRBV6-5 with TRBJ2-3, with TRBD1 identical over 9 bases. The germline V gene encodes CDR1 MNHEY and CDR2 SVGAGI. The CDR3 totals 14 residues. J was trimmed by 3 bases and V by 4 bases; bases with no gene match: 2. CDR3 protein: CASSWGQGTDTQYF. The DNA for the CDR3 is TGTGCCAGCAGTTGGGGACAGGGAACAGATACGCAGTATTTT.

The gene calls are TRBV9 and TRBJ2-3; 7 bases are shared with TRBD2. The CDR3 extends over 17 amino acids. CDR1 and CDR2 (germline): SGDLS, YYNGEE. The junction had 7 bases not matched to a gene; V was cut back by 0 bases and J by 0 bases. The CDR3 reads CASSVGGSPGSTDTQYF. For the CDR3, the DNA is TGTGCCAGCAGCGTAGGCGGGAGCCCAGGAAGCACAGATACGCAGTATTTT.

J is TRBJ1-1 and V is TRBV20-1, with TRBD1 matching over 7 bases. CDR1 DFQATT and CDR2 SNEGSKA come from the germline V gene (reference sequence). The CDR3 runs 11 residues. CDR3 loop: CSLKRGPEAFF. In nucleotides, the CDR3 is TGCAGCCTGAAAAGGGGGCCTGAAGCTTTCTTT.

The V call is TRBV7-2, the J call TRBJ2-1; no reliable D call. CDR3 length: 15 residues. Trimming shortened V by 5 bases and J by 0 bases, and 11 bases separated the two germline ends. Germline CDR1 SGHTA, CDR2 FQGNSA. CDR3: CASSPFPSSYNEQFF. The CDR3, as DNA: TGTGCCAGCAGCCCATTTCCGAGCTCCTACAATGAGCAGTTCTTC.

The genes are TRBV5-1 and TRBJ1-4; D ambiguous. CDR1 is SGHRS, CDR2 YFSETQ, per germline. V was shortened by 0 bases and J by 7 bases, with 13 bases between the two germline ends. This CDR3 is built from 15 residues. The CDR3: CASSLGVELVEKLFF. The CDR3 DNA is TGCGCCAGCAGCTTGGGAGTGGAACTAGTTGAAAAACTGTTTTTT.

The chain couples TRBV27 to TRBJ2-1, with no clear D. The CDR3 covers 14 residues. Trimming removed 5 bases from V and 10 bases from J, with 18 bases in between. Germline lookup yields CDR1 MNHEY and CDR2 SMNVEV (reference sequence). CDR3 DNA: TGTGCCAGCAGTCTACAAACCCCCGCCAGGGAGCAGTTCTTC. This translates into CASSLQTPAREQFF.

In this sample, this clone turned up once. The CDR3 nucleotides are TGTGCCATCAGTGATCCGGGACTAGCGGGAGATATCAATGAGCAGTTCTTC. Translation: CAISDPGLAGDINEQFF. The chain uses TRBV10-3 and TRBJ2-1, with 14 bases matching TRBD2. Germline CDR1 and CDR2: ENHRY and SYGVKD. The CDR3 extends over 17 amino acids. J gave up 6 bases and V 3 bases, and 7 bases lay outside the gene matches.

The chain has TRBV19 and TRBJ2-7; TRBD2 agrees at 9 bases. The germline CDR1 and CDR2 sequences are LNHDA and SQIVND (reference sequence). V dropped 6 bases and J dropped 4; count of bases not matched to a gene: 10. The CDR3 consists of 15 residues. CDR3 sequence reads: CASRSYSGSTYEQYF. In nucleotides, the CDR3 is TGTGCCAGTAGAAGTTATAGCGGGAGTACTTACGAGCAGTACTTC. Filled out from reference TRBV19 and TRBJ2-7, the complete variable domain reads DGGITQSPKYLFRKEGQNVTLSCEQNLNHDAMYWYRQDPGQGLRLIYYSQIVNDFQKGDIAEGYSVSREKKESFPLTVTSAQKNPTAFYLCASRSYSGSTYEQYFGPGTRLTVT.

In DNA, the CDR3 is TGTGCCAGCAGACGTGGACAGGGGCTTACCTACGAGCAGTACTTC. Protein product: CASRRGQGLTYEQYF. V and J are TRBV28 and TRBJ2-7; 9 bases align to TRBD1. The CDR3 has 15 amino acids. Germline CDR1 and CDR2: MDHEN and SYDVKM. Unmatched junction bases numbered 8, after V lost 6 bases and J lost 2 bases.

This clone was picked up one time. The chain uses TRBV5-6 and TRBJ2-7; perhaps TRBD1 as D (5 bases). Germline V gives CDR1 SGHDT, CDR2 YYEEEE. V lost 1 base and J lost 0, with 8 bases in between. The CDR3 has 14 amino acids. The CDR3 is CASSLRDSSYEQYF. In DNA, the CDR3 is TGTGCCAGCAGCTTGAGAGACAGCTCCTACGAGCAGTACTTC. The entire variable domain, with the rest obtained from reference TRBV5-6 and TRBJ2-7, is as follows: DAGVTQSPTHLIKTRGQQVTLRCSPKSGHDTVSWYQQALGQGPQFIFQYYEEEERQRGNFPDRFSGHQFPNYSSELNVNALLLGDSALYLCASSLRDSSYEQYFGPGTRLTVT.

V and J are TRBV13 and TRBJ2-7, with D maybe TRBD2 (6 bases). V dropped 5 bases and J dropped 4 bases, with 18 bases sitting between them. In germline, CDR1 is PRHDT, CDR2 FYEKMQ (reference sequence). The CDR3 length is 15 residues. CDR3 sequence reads: CASSGRPDYEYEQYF. The CDR3, as DNA: TGTGCCAGCAGCGGCCGGCCGGACTATGAATACGAGCAGTACTTC.

The V and J genes are TRBV27 and TRBJ2-2; either TRBD1 or TRBD2 may fit D (5 bases each). The germline V gene encodes CDR1 MNHEY and CDR2 SMNVEV (reference sequence). Trimming took off 5 bases at V and 2 bases at J, with 9 bases between the two ends. The CDR3 has 14 amino acids. CDR3 region: CASSIGTNTGELFF. CDR3 DNA sequence: TGTGCCAGCAGTATAGGGACCAACACCGGGGAGCTGTTTTTT.

This chain uses TRBV28 with TRBJ1-3; D unclear. The CDR3 has 16 residues. Germline CDR1 reads MDHEN; CDR2 reads SYDVKM. V was clipped by 6 bases and J by 0 bases, with 15 bases between them. CDR3: CASSSPNYYSGNTIYF. In DNA, the CDR3 is TGTGCCAGCAGCTCACCAAATTATTACTCTGGAAACACCATATATTTT.

CDR3 sequence: CASSRGEGRGNQPQHF. As DNA, the CDR3 is TGTGCCAGCTCACGAGGGGAGGGTAGGGGCAATCAGCCCCAGCATTTT. The V call is TRBV18, the J call TRBJ1-5, with a possible D match to TRBD1 (5 bases). Germline CDR1 and CDR2: KGHSH and LQKENI. CDR3 length: 16 residues. Trimming took off 4 bases at V and 2 bases at J, with 15 bases between the two ends. Full variable domain (missing parts from reference TRBV18 and TRBJ1-5): NAGVMQNPRHLVRRRGQEARLRCSPMKGHSHVYWYRQLPEEGLKFMVYLQKENIIDESGMPKERFSAEFPKEGPSILRIQQVVRGDSAAYFCASSRGEGRGNQPQHFGDGTRLSIL.

The chain joins TRBV5-7 to TRBJ1-4; TRBD1 might be the D (6 bases). TRBV5-7 is assigned to the ORF class and has an uncertain function. Trimming pared 3 bases from V and 0 bases from J, leaving 12 bases between. CDR3 length: 16 amino acids. Here the CDR3 reads CASSSGQTATNEKLFF. The CDR3 bases are TGTGCCAGCAGCTCCGGACAGACTGCAACTAATGAAAAACTGTTTTTT.

The rearrangement joins TRBV7-6 to TRBJ2-7; D is possibly TRBD1 (6 bases). V lost 4 bases, J lost 0 bases, and 10 bases lay in between. The CDR3 spans 14 residues. Germline V gives CDR1 SGHVS, CDR2 FNYEAQ. As DNA, the CDR3 is TGTGCCAGCAGCTCAGACAGGAGCTCCTACGAGCAGTACTTC. This translates into CASSSDRSSYEQYF. The complete variable domain, with remaining parts taken from reference TRBV7-6 and TRBJ2-7, reads GAGVSQSPRYKVTKRGQDVALRCDPISGHVSLYWYRQALGQGPEFLTYFNYEAQQDKSGLPNDRFSAERPEGSISTLTIQRTEQRDSAMYRCASSSDRSSYEQYFGPGTRLTVT.

The rearrangement uses TRBV15 and TRBJ2-1, with D perhaps TRBD1 (5 bases). The CDR3 covers 15 residues. V lost 0 bases and J 2 bases, leaving 8 bases between the germline ends. CDR1 and CDR2 (germline): LNHNV, YYDKDF (reference sequence). CDR3 residues: CATSREKGAYNEQFF. The CDR3, as DNA: TGTGCCACCAGCAGAGAAAAAGGGGCCTACAATGAGCAGTTCTTC.

The chain carries TRBV27 and TRBJ1-2, with D unclear. The germline V gene encodes CDR1 MNHEY and CDR2 SMNVEV (reference sequence). This CDR3 is 12 amino acids long. The ends were cut back, 10 bases at V and 2 bases at J, with 11 bases in the middle. Written as DNA, the CDR3 is TGTGCCACCCAAGGCACCAACTATGGCTACACCTTC. The encoded protein is CATQGTNYGYTF.

This clone was observed a handful of times. This sequence joins TRBV28 and TRBJ1-1; possible D gene TRBD1, 5 bases. Germline V lookup: CDR1 MDHEN, CDR2 SYDVKM. The V end was cut by 7 bases, the J end by 5 bases, with 14 bases between. This CDR3 has 13 amino acids. CDR3 nucleotides: TGTGCCAGCACCCCGGGTGGGACTACTGAAGCTTTCTTT. Amino acid sequence: CASTPGGTTEAFF.

This chain connects TRBV5-6 to TRBJ1-2; a possible D gene is TRBD1 (5 bases). Germline CDR1 and CDR2: SGHDT and YYEEEE. Trimming left V 0 bases short and J 8 bases short, with 14 bases between. The CDR3 loop spans 14 amino acids. The CDR3, as DNA: TGTGCCAGCAGCTTGGAGGCAGGGTTGGGCGGCTACACCTTC. Its translation: CASSLEAGLGGYTF.

The chain joins TRBV13 to TRBJ2-7, with no clear D. Trimming took 1 base from V and 4 from J, leaving 14 bases between them. The CDR3 spans 15 residues. Per germline, CDR1 PRHDT and CDR2 FYEKMQ (reference sequence). The DNA for the CDR3 is TGTGCCAGCAGCTTAGAACACGCCGGCACGTACGAGCAGTACTTC. Translated: CASSLEHAGTYEQYF.

This chain joins TRBV2 and TRBJ2-7; 8 bases fit TRBD2. This CDR3 comprises 15 residues. Germline V gives CDR1 SNHLY, CDR2 FYNNEI. The V and J ends lost 6 bases and 1 base, in that order; junction bases with no gene match: 8. CDR3: CASRGAGVVSYEQYF. In DNA form, the CDR3 reads TGTGCCAGCAGGGGAGCGGGAGTGGTTTCCTACGAGCAGTACTTC.

The rearrangement links TRBV27 to TRBJ2-7; D could derive from TRBD1 or TRBD2 (5 bases each). Trimming took 8 bases from V and 7 from J, leaving 21 bases between them. This CDR3 has 14 residues. Germline assignment: CDR1 MNHEY and CDR2 SMNVEV (reference sequence). DNA of the CDR3: TGTGCCAGCTCCAGCCCCGGGACGTTGGGAGAGCAGTACTTC. Translation: CASSSPGTLGEQYF.

This sequence joins TRBV5-6 and TRBJ2-1, with D perhaps matching TRBD2 (6 bases). V was shortened by 1 base and J by 8 bases, with 16 bases between the two germline ends. CDR3 length: 15 amino acids. Germline V gene sequence: CDR1 SGHDT, CDR2 YYEEEE. The CDR3 bases are TGTGCCAGCAGCTTGTCACTAGCCCCCGCGGATGAGCAGTTCTTC. Protein sequence: CASSLSLAPADEQFF. The entire variable domain, with the rest obtained from reference TRBV5-6 and TRBJ2-1, is as follows: DAGVTQSPTHLIKTRGQQVTLRCSPKSGHDTVSWYQQALGQGPQFIFQYYEEEERQRGNFPDRFSGHQFPNYSSELNVNALLLGDSALYLCASSLSLAPADEQFFGPGTRLTVL.

V and J are TRBV19 and TRBJ1-1; the match to TRBD1 covers 10 bases. The ends lost 3 bases at V and 5 bases at J; junction bases unmatched: 6. The CDR3 covers 15 residues. The germline gives CDR1 LNHDA, CDR2 SQIVND (reference sequence). The CDR3 DNA follows: TGTGCCAGTAGTATCGGGGGACAGGGGTGGACTGAAGCTTTCTTT. Translating gives CASSIGGQGWTEAFF.